This T cell receptor beta chain is drawn from a study of human T cells and chemical hapten exposure. Study-level background: Diphenylcyclopropenone was administered weekly to the scalp of patients throughout the approximately 23-week study. Alopecia areata, totalis or universalis affected patients who were mostly female.

In this sample, this clonotype turned up a few times. The CDR3 runs to 19 residues. The V and J ends lost 7 bases and 2 bases, in that order; junction bases with no gene match: 22. Germline CDR1 reads MDHEN; CDR2 reads SYDVKM. A single record per CDR3 protein comes from TCRdb applying MiXCR to the RACE reads. The profile covers 300,000 to 450,000 distinct CDR3 sequences, with roughly 4.6% appearing a single time and 2.6% taken by the ten largest. As to time point: pre-sensitization, week 0. The treatment was: therapeutic diphenylcyclopropenone sensitization with weekly scalp DPC. The rearrangement joins TRBV28 to TRBJ1-2, with 7 bases fitting TRBD1. The TCR sequence derives from a woman aged 45 to 65 with alopecia areata. Some clones in this sample may be carry-over from other donors' samples. The starting material was whole blood, obtained in connection with sensitization to the hapten diphenylcyclopropenone (DPC). Written as DNA, the CDR3 is TGTGCCAGCACCATACCCGTAGTTCGACAGGGCAGAACGAACTATGGCTACACCTTC. Translating it yields CASTIPVVRQGRTNYGYTF.